A single sample gave rise to the 6 T cell receptor beta chains below, sequenced in a study of metastatic and nonmetastatic thyroid tumors. TCRdb recomputed clones from the PCR reads via MiXCR. The sample comprises roughly 15,000 clones, approximately 27% of which are singletons, and 22% rests with the top ten. Patients had received no treatment of any kind before thyroid surgery. Sequenced: tumor tissue. The receptors come from a female donor with papillary thyroid cancer or a benign thyroid nodule (not recorded which). Some clones in this sample may be carry-over from other donors' samples.

Ten or more counts support this clone. The V and J genes are TRBV10-2 and TRBJ2-3; D gene unclear. The CDR3 loop spans 12 amino acids. Between the trimmed V and J ends, which lost 6 bases and 6 bases, there was a span of 10 bases. Germline V lookup: CDR1 WSHSY, CDR2 SAAADI. CDR3 nucleotides: TGCGCCAGCAGAGCACCCGAGGATACGCAGTATTTT. Translation: CASRAPEDTQYF.

In this sample, this clone turned up a few times. At one of its ends the junction is not consistent with the germline gene, which may arise from a read error. The chain is built from TRBV6-1 and TRBJ1-1, with 7 positions matching TRBD1. CDR3 length: 14 amino acids. Germline V gene sequence: CDR1 MNHNS, CDR2 SASEGT. CDR3 DNA sequence: TGTGCCAGCGTGGGGGGACAGCTGAACACTGAAGCTCTCTTT. It codes for CASVGGQLNTEALF.

The V call is TRBV5-1, the J call TRBJ2-7, with no clear D. This CDR3 is built from 14 residues. Germline V gene data show CDR1 as SGHRS and CDR2 as YFSETQ. The ends were cut back, 4 bases at V and 4 bases at J, with 15 bases in the middle. The CDR3 spells CASSTAGTLYEQYF. CDR3 nucleotides: TGCGCCAGCAGCACTGCCGGAACACTATACGAGCAGTACTTC.

This clone came up many times. This rearrangement joins TRBV11-2 to TRBJ1-1; perhaps TRBD1 as D (5 bases). Germline V gives CDR1 SGHAT, CDR2 FQNNGV. Trimming removed 1 base from V and 5 bases from J, with 14 bases in between. This CDR3 has 15 amino acids. CDR3 nucleotide sequence: TGTGCCAGCAGCTTAGTCTCCGCAGGGCGTACTGAAGCTTTCTTT. Its translation: CASSLVSAGRTEAFF.

This clone came up many times. This rearrangement joins TRBV2 to TRBJ1-5; D is ambiguous. Germline-derived CDR1 and CDR2 are SNHLY and FYNNEI. This CDR3 spans 14 amino acids. Trimming took 4 bases from V and 2 from J, leaving 9 bases between them. CDR3 sequence reads: CASSGISGNQPQHF. The CDR3 nucleotides read TGTGCCAGCAGTGGAATTAGCGGCAATCAGCCCCAGCATTTT.

A word on this clone: One end of the junction is discordant with germline, which a read error may explain. This sample also contains other DNA sequences that code for the same CDR3. This sequence joins TRBV6-1 and TRBJ1-1; the match to TRBD1 covers 7 bases. CDR1 is MNHNS, CDR2 SASEGT, per germline. This CDR3 is 16 amino acids long. The CDR3 loop reads CASSLRTGVPNTEALF. CDR3 DNA: TGCGCCAGCAGTCTTAGGACAGGCGTCCCGAACACTGAAGCTCTCTTT.